Included here is one T cell receptor (beta chain) sequence, with context. No antigen is known for it. This record comes from a study of PD-L1 blockade in urothelial cancer. Regarding the study as a whole: Lower than median blood TCR clonality before treatment predicted better survival.

Profiled with immunoSEQ multiplex PCR; TCRdb holds only in-frame clones, not every one. The sample shows about 80,000 clones, roughly 90% of them seen only once. Deletions cut 4 bases from V and 2 bases from J, with 11 bases between. Germline CDR1 SGHVS, CDR2 FNYEAQ. The CDR3 contains 14 residues. Locally advanced or metastatic urothelial carcinoma was present in patients. The source was PBMCs, collected around atezolizumab (anti-PD-L1) treatment. This TCR was sampled from a woman in her seventies with urothelial cancer. The chain carries TRBV7-6 and TRBJ1-2, with TRBD1 as a possible D gene (6 bases). CDR3 sequence reads: CASSSDSTNYGYTF. The CDR3 DNA is TGTGCCAGCAGCTCGGACAGCACAAACTATGGCTACACCTTC.